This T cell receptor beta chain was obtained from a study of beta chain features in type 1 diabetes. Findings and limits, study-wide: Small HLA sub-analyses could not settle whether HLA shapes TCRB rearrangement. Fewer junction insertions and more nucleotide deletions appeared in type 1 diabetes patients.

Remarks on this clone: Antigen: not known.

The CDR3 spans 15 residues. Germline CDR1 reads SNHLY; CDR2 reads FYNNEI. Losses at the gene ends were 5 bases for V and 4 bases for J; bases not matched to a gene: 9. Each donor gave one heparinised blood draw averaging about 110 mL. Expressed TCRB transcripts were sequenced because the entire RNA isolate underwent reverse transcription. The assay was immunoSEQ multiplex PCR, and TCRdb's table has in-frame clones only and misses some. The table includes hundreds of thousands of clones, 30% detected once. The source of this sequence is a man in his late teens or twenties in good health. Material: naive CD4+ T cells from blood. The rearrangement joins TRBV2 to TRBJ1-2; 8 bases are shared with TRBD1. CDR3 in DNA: TGTGCCAGCAGTCCTCGACAGGGGAGCATCTATGGCTACACCTTC. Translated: CASSPRQGSIYGYTF. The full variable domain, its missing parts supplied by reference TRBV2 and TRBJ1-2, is EPEVTQTPSHQVTQMGQEVILRCVPISNHLYFYWYRQILGQKVEFLVSFYNNEISEKSEIFDDQFSVERPDGSNFTLKIRSTKLEDSAMYFCASSPRQGSIYGYTFGSGTRLTVV.